This entry is about one T cell receptor (beta chain). The antigen is unknown. This specimen comes from a study of PD-L1 blockade in urothelial cancer. Background on the study: T cells numbered a median of approximately 150,000 in the blood samples.

The ends were cut back, 6 bases at V and 4 bases at J, with 16 bases in the middle. The CDR3 is 15 amino acids. CDR1 is MNHEY, CDR2 SVGAGI, per germline. Time point meaning: peripheral blood 6 weeks after treatment start. Study-wide points: For durable-benefit patients, tumor-associated blood clones expanded more at 3 weeks.

The investigators introduced synthetic TCR analog templates into each PCR as spikes. Only in-frame clones appear in the TCRdb table, and some are missing; sequencing was by immunoSEQ multiplex PCR. The repertoire holds 50,000 to 55,000 clones, with approximately 90% as singletons. The receptor's source is a man in his 60s with urothelial cancer. The chain joins TRBV6-5 to TRBJ2-1; D is perhaps TRBD2 (6 bases). The material was PBMCs, obtained around atezolizumab (anti-PD-L1) treatment. The CDR3 DNA is TGTGCCAGCAGAACCGGTATAGCGGCGTACAATGAGCAGTTCTTC. This codes for CASRTGIAAYNEQFF.